Listed below are T cell receptor beta chains from one sample, sequenced in a study of glioma-infiltrating T cells after dendritic cell vaccination. Here immunoSEQ multiplex PCR was the method, and the copy in TCRdb shows in-frame clones only, minus some. The profile shows around 96,000 clones, 79% of them singletons. The sequences come from blood, collected before dendritic cell vaccination. Receptors were obtained from a human donor with glioblastoma. The CDR3 runs from the conserved cysteine through the conserved F or W. The D gene is left open where the match is weak. Rows may omit the clone size; those that give it use once, few, many or a size class.

size	V	D	J	DNA	CDR3
-	TRBV30	-	TRBJ1-1	TGTGCCTGGGAGGGACATAAGTTAATGAACACTGAAGCTTTCTTT	CAWEGHKLMNTEAFF
-	TRBV5-4	-	TRBJ1-1	TGTGCCAGCAGCCTACCAAACGGGGTGTTCACTGAAGCTTTCTTT	CASSLPNGVFTEAFF
-	TRBV30	TRBD1	TRBJ2-3	TGTGCCTGGAGAGAGACAGGGGGGGTGCAGTATTTT	CAWRETGGVQYF
-	TRBV28	-	TRBJ2-7	TGTGCCAGCAGCCTACCATACCCTACAGGGTACGAGCAGTACTTC	CASSLPYPTGYEQYF
-	TRBV10-2	TRBD1	TRBJ2-3	TGCGCCACCGGACAGGGAGGAGATACGCAGTATTTT	CATGQGGDTQYF
-	TRBV30	-	TRBJ1-2	TGTGCCTGGACCCCGGGGGGGGCTGGCTATGGCTACACCTTC	CAWTPGGAGYGYTF
-	TRBV18	TRBD1	TRBJ1-1	TGTGCCAGCTCACTCCGGGACAGACTATCTGAAGCTTTCTTT	CASSLRDRLSEAFF
-	TRBV15	-	TRBJ2-2	TGTGCCACCAGCAGAGATAAAGCGGACGGGGAGCTGTTTTTT	CATSRDKADGELFF
-	TRBV7-9	-	TRBJ1-1	TGTGCCAGCAGCTTCCTTTCAGGGATGAACACTGAAGCTTTCTTT	CASSFLSGMNTEAFF
-	TRBV10-3	-	TRBJ2-4	TGTGCCATCAGTACGACAGGAACCAACATTCAGTACTTC	CAISTTGTNIQYF
-	TRBV11-2	-	TRBJ1-1	TGTGCCAGCAGCTTAGTCAGACGGGACACTGAAGCTTTCTTT	CASSLVRRDTEAFF
-	TRBV28	-	TRBJ1-1	TGTGCCAGCAGTTTAATGAGTCCGAACACTGAAGCTTTCTTT	CASSLMSPNTEAFF
-	TRBV19	TRBD2	TRBJ2-7	TGTGCCAGTAGTATTCTAGCGGGAGGCCCCTACGAGCAGTACTTC	CASSILAGGPYEQYF
-	TRBV4-1	TRBD2	TRBJ2-5	TGCGCCAGCAGCCAAGTAGTAGCGGGGGGGTGGGAGACCCAGTACTTC	CASSQVVAGGWETQYF
-	TRBV1	-	TRBJ2-5	TGCACCAGCAGCCAAGTATCTGGAACAGGTAGCTACCAAGAGACCCAGTACTTC	CTSSQVSGTGSYQETQYF
few	TRBV10-3	TRBD1	TRBJ1-2	TGTGCCATCAGTGATACAGGGACAGGACTGATCTATGGCTACACCTTC	CAISDTGTGLIYGYTF
-	TRBV30	-	TRBJ1-6	TGTGCCTGGAGTGGGGCAGGGAATTCACCCCTCCACTTT	CAWSGAGNSPLHF
-	TRBV30	-	TRBJ1-6	TGTGCCTGGAGTCCCTCGGGGGGGCTAAGGAATTCACCCCTCCACTTT	CAWSPSGGLRNSPLHF
few	TRBV5-1	TRBD1	TRBJ1-1	TGCGCCAGCAGCTTAGTTCAGGGGGCGGGAGCTTTCTTT	CASSLVQGAGAFF
once	TRBV27	TRBD1	TRBJ1-3	TGTGCCAGCAGTTTCGCGGACAGGGTCTCTGGAAACACCATATATTTT	CASSFADRVSGNTIYF
-	TRBV19	-	TRBJ2-5	TGTGCCAGTAGTATAGATCTAGAAAAGACCCAGTACTTC	CASSIDLEKTQYF
-	TRBV28	TRBD2	TRBJ2-1	TGTGCCAGCAGTTTCCGGAGGGGACTAGCGGACAATGAGCAGTTCTTC	CASSFRRGLADNEQFF
-	TRBV7-9	-	TRBJ1-6	TGTGCCAGCAGCTTCCGGCAGCCTAGCTCCTATAATTCACCCCTCCACTTT	CASSFRQPSSYNSPLHF
few	TRBV4-1	-	TRBJ1-5	TGCGCCAGCAGCCAAGGGGGCAGGCAGCCCCAGCATTTT	CASSQGGRQPQHF
-	TRBV5-1	TRBD1	TRBJ1-2	TGCGCCAGCAGCTTTCAAGCAGGGGGCTTCACTCTTAACTATGGCTACACCTTC	CASSFQAGGFTLNYGYTF
-	TRBV10-3	TRBD2	TRBJ2-3	TGTGCCATCAGGCCCTCCTTAGCGGGAGAGTCAGATACGCAGTATTTT	CAIRPSLAGESDTQYF
-	TRBV6-1	-	TRBJ1-5	TGTGCCAGCAGTGAGGCATCGGGTCAGCCCCAGCATTTT	CASSEASGQPQHF
-	TRBV6-5	-	TRBJ2-3	TGTGCCAGCAGTTTAGCGGACTCCACAGATACGCAGTATTTT	CASSLADSTDTQYF
-	TRBV19	TRBD1	TRBJ2-5	TGTGCCAGTACAGGGGGCCGAGAGACCCAGTACTTC	CASTGGRETQYF
-	TRBV15	-	TRBJ2-7	TGTGCCACCAGCAGAGATCGGTGGAGCTCCTACGAGCAGTACTTC	CATSRDRWSSYEQYF
-	TRBV5-1	-	TRBJ2-1	TGCGCCAGCAGCTTGGCTTCCGGGACACTCTCCTACAATGAGCAGTTCTTC	CASSLASGTLSYNEQFF
-	TRBV2	-	TRBJ2-3	TGTGCCAACGGGACAGATACGCAGTATTTT	CANGTDTQYF
-	TRBV19	TRBD1	TRBJ1-1	TGTGCCAGTAGTATACCTCAGGGGACAGGCAGCATGAACACTGAAGCTTTCTTT	CASSIPQGTGSMNTEAFF
-	TRBV5-1	TRBD1	TRBJ2-5	TGCGCCAGCAGCTTGGCGGGGACAGGAGCCCAAGAGACCCAGTACTTC	CASSLAGTGAQETQYF
few	TRBV7-8	-	TRBJ1-1	TGTGCCAGCAGCTTAGGGTTGAGAACTGAAGCTTTCTTT	CASSLGLRTEAFF
-	TRBV30	-	TRBJ1-1	TGTGCCTGGAGTGTAGTTGCGGGAGTGGGTGAAGCTTTCTTT	CAWSVVAGVGEAFF
-	TRBV6-1	TRBD1	TRBJ1-1	TGTGCCAGTAGACCAGGGGGCGCAGGGAACACTGAAGCTTTCTTT	CASRPGGAGNTEAFF
few	TRBV5-1	TRBD2	TRBJ2-2	TGCGCCAGCAGCTTTAAGCGGGGTACGAACACCGGGGAGCTGTTTTTT	CASSFKRGTNTGELFF
-	TRBV28	-	TRBJ1-4	TGTGCCAGCAGTTTAGGGGGGGGAAGGGAAAAACTGTTTTTT	CASSLGGGREKLFF
-	TRBV30	-	TRBJ2-3	TGTGCCTGGAGTGCTAGTTCACTAGTGTTGGGCACAGATACGCAGTATTTT	CAWSASSLVLGTDTQYF
-	TRBV6-1	TRBD2	TRBJ2-2	TGTGCCAGCAGTGCCACTAGCGGGAGTCACACCGGGGAGCTGTTTTTT	CASSATSGSHTGELFF
-	TRBV7-3	-	TRBJ2-1	TGTGCCAGCAGCTTAACGTCCAGGGTGAGCTCCTACAATGAGCAGTTCTTC	CASSLTSRVSSYNEQFF
few	TRBV10-3	-	TRBJ2-7	TGTGCCATCAGTGAGCCAGAGGGCCGCTTTTCGAACGAGCAGTACTTC	CAISEPEGRFSNEQYF
-	TRBV10-2	TRBD1	TRBJ1-4	TGCGCCAGCGGGGACAGGGGTAATGAAAAACTGTTTTTT	CASGDRGNEKLFF
-	TRBV6-5	TRBD2	TRBJ2-2	TGTGCCAGCAGTTCGCCGGGGGGGCCGAACACCGGGGAGCTGTTTTTT	CASSSPGGPNTGELFF
-	TRBV12-2	-	TRBJ1-2	TGTGCAAGTCGCTTATATAACGTGCGGAGGTCCCCTCCTGGCTACACCTTC	CASRLYNVRRSPPGYTF
few	TRBV6-1	-	TRBJ2-7	TGTGCCAGCAGTGAAAGGTGGACTTCCTACGAGCAGTACTTC	CASSERWTSYEQYF
-	TRBV27	TRBD1	TRBJ1-6	TGTGCCAGCAGTTCCTGGGGACAGCCTAATTCACCCCTCCACTTT	CASSSWGQPNSPLHF
-	TRBV2	TRBD2	TRBJ2-6	TGTGCCAGCAACCCCCGGGGGGCTGGGGCCAACGTCCTGACTTTC	CASNPRGAGANVLTF
-	TRBV5-1	-	TRBJ1-1	TGCGCCAGCAGCCCCAGAAGGGGGAACACTGAAGCTTTCTTT	CASSPRRGNTEAFF
-	TRBV2	TRBD1	TRBJ2-1	TGTGCCAGCAGGGGGACAGGGTTATACAATGAGCAGTTCTTC	CASRGTGLYNEQFF